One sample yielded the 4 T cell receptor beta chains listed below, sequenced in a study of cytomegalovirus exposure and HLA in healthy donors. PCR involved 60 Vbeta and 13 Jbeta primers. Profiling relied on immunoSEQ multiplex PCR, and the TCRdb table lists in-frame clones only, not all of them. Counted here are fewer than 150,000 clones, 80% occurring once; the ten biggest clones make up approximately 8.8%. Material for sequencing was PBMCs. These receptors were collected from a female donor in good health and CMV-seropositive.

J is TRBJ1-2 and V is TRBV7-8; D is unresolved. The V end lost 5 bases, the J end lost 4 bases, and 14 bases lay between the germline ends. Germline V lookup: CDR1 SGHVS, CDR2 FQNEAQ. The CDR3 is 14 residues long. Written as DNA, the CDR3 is TGTGCCAGCAGCCCGAGATTCGGGAGCTATGGCTACACCTTC. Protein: CASSPRFGSYGYTF.

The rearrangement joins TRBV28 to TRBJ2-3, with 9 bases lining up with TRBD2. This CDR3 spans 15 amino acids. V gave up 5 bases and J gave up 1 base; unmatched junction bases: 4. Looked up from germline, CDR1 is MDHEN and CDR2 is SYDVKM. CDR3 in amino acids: CASSGPSGGTDTQYF. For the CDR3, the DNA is TGTGCCAGCAGTGGCCCTAGCGGGGGCACAGATACGCAGTATTTT.

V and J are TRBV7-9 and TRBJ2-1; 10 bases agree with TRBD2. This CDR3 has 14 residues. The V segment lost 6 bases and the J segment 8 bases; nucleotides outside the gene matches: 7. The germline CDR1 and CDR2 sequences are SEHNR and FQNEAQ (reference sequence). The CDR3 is CASRLSGGRDEQFF. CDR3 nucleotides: TGTGCCAGCAGACTTAGCGGGGGGAGGGATGAGCAGTTCTTC. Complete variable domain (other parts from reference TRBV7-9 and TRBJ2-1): DTGVSQNPRHKITKRGQNVTFRCDPISEHNRLYWYRQTLGQGPEFLTYFQNEAQLEKSRLLSDRFSAERPKGSFSTLEIQRTEQGDSAMYLCASRLSGGRDEQFFGPGTRLTVL.

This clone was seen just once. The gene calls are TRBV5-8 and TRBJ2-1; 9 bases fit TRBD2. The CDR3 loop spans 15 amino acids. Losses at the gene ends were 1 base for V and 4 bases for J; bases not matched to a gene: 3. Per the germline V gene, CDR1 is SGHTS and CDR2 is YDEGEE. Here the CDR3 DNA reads TGTGCCAGCAGCTTGAATAGCGGGGGTTACAATGAGCAGTTCTTC. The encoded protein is CASSLNSGGYNEQFF. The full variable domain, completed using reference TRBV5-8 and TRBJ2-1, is EAGVTQSPTHLIKTRGQQATLRCSPISGHTSVYWYQQALGLGLQFLLWYDEGEERNRGNFPPRFSGRQFPNYSSELNVNALELEDSALYLCASSLNSGGYNEQFFGPGTRLTVL.